The clone carrying this T cell receptor (beta chain) was found once. The junction had 10 bases not matched to a gene; V was cut back by 4 bases and J by 2 bases. CDR1 and CDR2 (germline): SGHTA, FQGNSA. This CDR3 is built from 17 residues. TCRdb's copy holds only in-frame clones and misses some; the assay was immunoSEQ multiplex PCR. This sample yields approximately 100,000 clones, of which around 89% are seen a single time; 7.8% belongs to the top ten. The source of the sample is a study of control samples from healthy donors and cancer patients. The source of this sequence is a young man in good health. Sequencing used blood. This chain connects TRBV7-2 to TRBJ2-2; 7 bases align to TRBD1. CDR3 loop: CASSSSPTGRNTGELFF. CDR3 nucleotides: TGTGCCAGCAGCTCCAGCCCGACAGGGAGAAACACCGGGGAGCTGTTTTTT. Full variable domain (remainder filled in from reference TRBV7-2 and TRBJ2-2): GAGVSQSPSNKVTEKGKDVELRCDPISGHTALYWYRQSLGQGLEFLIYFQGNSAPDKSGLPSDRFSAERTGGSVSTLTIQRTQQEDSAVYLCASSSSPTGRNTGELFFGEGSRLTVL.